These 27 T cell receptor beta chains originate from one sample sequenced in a study of T cells in localized non-small cell lung cancer. Sequencing used immunoSEQ multiplex PCR; TCRdb keeps in-frame clones, though not all of them. The sample records 6,000 or so clones, over 40% being singletons. This sample comprised lung tumor tissue, obtained before any cancer treatment. Receptor source: a woman aged 40-75 years with stage II squamous cell lung carcinoma.

This clone was seen only a few times. The CDR3 DNA reads TGTGCCAGCAGCTTGGGACAGGCCCAAGAGACCCAGTACTTC. Protein: CASSLGQAQETQYF. The rearrangement links TRBV11-3 to TRBJ2-5; 8 bases align to TRBD1. The ends lost 3 bases at V and 1 base at J; junction bases unmatched: 1. Germline-derived CDR1 and CDR2 are SGHNT and YENEEA. The CDR3 has 14 amino acids.

The genes are TRBV18 and TRBJ2-7; D may be TRBD2 (5 bases). This CDR3 comprises 12 residues. Germline V CDR1 and CDR2: KGHSH, LQKENI. Trimming removed 6 bases at V and 0 bases at J, with 6 bases between. The CDR3 nucleotides are TGTGCCAGCTCCGGGGACTCCTACGAGCAGTACTTC. It translates to CASSGDSYEQYF. The full variable domain, completed using reference TRBV18 and TRBJ2-7, is NAGVMQNPRHLVRRRGQEARLRCSPMKGHSHVYWYRQLPEEGLKFMVYLQKENIIDESGMPKERFSAEFPKEGPSILRIQQVVRGDSAAYFCASSGDSYEQYFGPGTRLTVT.

This rearrangement joins TRBV30 to TRBJ2-6; D unresolved. From germline, CDR1 is GTSNPN and CDR2 SVGIG (reference sequence). The CDR3 runs to 16 residues. Trimming took off 1 base at V and 8 bases at J, with 18 bases between the two ends. The CDR3, as DNA: TGTGCCTGGAGTGAACTTCGACGGAGTTGGACCAACGTCCTGACTTTC. It translates to CAWSELRRSWTNVLTF.

This clone was seen only a few times. V gene TRBV14 combines with J gene TRBJ1-1, with D perhaps matching TRBD1 (5 bases). V lost 1 base and J 5 bases, leaving 8 bases between the germline ends. The CDR3 sequence is 13 residues long. Per germline, CDR1 SGHDN and CDR2 FVKESK. The chain's CDR3 is CASSQAGRTEAFF. CDR3 coding DNA: TGTGCCAGCAGCCAAGCGGGGCGTACTGAAGCTTTCTTT.

The V and J genes are TRBV18 and TRBJ1-2, with 10 bases matching TRBD1. The CDR3 extends over 15 amino acids. Germline trimming cut 6 bases from V and 5 bases from J; bases unmatched to any gene: 9. Germline CDR1 and CDR2: KGHSH and LQKENI. The CDR3 nucleotides are TGTGCCAGCTCTCCGGGACAGGGGAGTAGTTATGGCTACACCTTC. This sequence encodes CASSPGQGSSYGYTF.

This chain connects TRBV19 to TRBJ1-1, with D maybe TRBD1 (5 bases). CDR3 length: 13 amino acids. V lost 3 bases and J 6 bases, leaving 11 bases between the germline ends. Germline-derived CDR1 and CDR2 are LNHDA and SQIVND (reference sequence). This CDR3 reads CASSILLGAEAFF. Here the CDR3 DNA reads TGTGCCAGTAGTATCCTTTTGGGGGCTGAAGCTTTCTTT.

By share, this clone counts as medium-sized. The chain uses TRBV11-3 and TRBJ2-7; D assignment may be TRBD1 or TRBD2 (6 bases each). This CDR3 region has 16 residues. Trimming cost V 5 bases and J 3 bases, with 20 bases left between them. The germline CDR1 and CDR2 sequences are SGHNT and YENEEA. This CDR3 is CASSRGGGRSGYEQYF. The CDR3 region has the DNA TGTGCCAGCAGCCGAGGAGGGGGGAGATCCGGCTACGAGCAGTACTTC.

V and J are TRBV5-1 and TRBJ1-4, with 10 bases that match TRBD1. CDR1 SGHRS and CDR2 YFSETQ come from the germline V gene. The CDR3 consists of 15 residues. Losses at the gene ends were 4 bases for V and 3 bases for J; bases not matched to a gene: 3. The CDR3 DNA sequence: TGCGCCAGCAGCCTTGGGACAGGGGCTAATGAAAAACTGTTTTTT. It encodes CASSLGTGANEKLFF.

The chain couples TRBV30 to TRBJ2-2; D gene ambiguous. This CDR3 contains 15 residues. V lost 2 bases and J lost 2, with 12 bases in between. The germline V gene encodes CDR1 GTSNPN and CDR2 SVGIG (reference sequence). This CDR3 is CAWSIGGSNTGELFF. CDR3 bases: TGTGCCTGGAGTATTGGTGGTAGCAACACCGGGGAGCTGTTTTTT.

The chain combines TRBV28 with TRBJ1-2, with D unresolved. The CDR3 is 12 amino acids. Germline CDR1 MDHEN, CDR2 SYDVKM. V was clipped by 3 bases and J by 3 bases, with 5 bases between them. The CDR3 loop reads CASSFQDYGYTF. The CDR3 region has the DNA TGTGCCAGCAGTTTCCAGGACTATGGCTACACCTTC.

Only a few counts were recorded for this clone. This chain connects TRBV14 to TRBJ2-7; possibly TRBD2 for D (6 bases). Germline V gene lookup returns CDR1 SGHDN and CDR2 FVKESK. This CDR3 spans 14 amino acids. Trimming stripped 5 bases from V and 3 bases from J, with 14 bases between. This CDR3 is CASSFGGSNYEQYF. DNA of the CDR3: TGTGCCAGCAGCTTTGGGGGGTCAAACTACGAGCAGTACTTC.

The chain is built from TRBV12-1 and TRBJ2-1; no DNA check was done on the table's D call, TRBD2. TRBV12-1 is noted as a pseudogene. The CDR3 has 15 residues. CDR3 in amino acids: CASSSGLGAYNEQFF. The CDR3 DNA follows: TGTGCCAGCAGCTCCGGACTAGGGGCCTACAATGAGCAGTTCTTC.

CDR3 sequence (DNA): TGTGCCAGCTCACCAGGCCATCAAGAGACCCAGTACTTC. Its translation is CASSPGHQETQYF. V usage is TRBV18 and J usage is TRBJ2-5, with D uncertain. The CDR3 runs 13 residues. Germline lookup yields CDR1 KGHSH and CDR2 LQKENI. The V end lost 2 bases, the J end lost 2 bases, and 6 bases lay between the germline ends. Full variable domain (rest looked up from reference TRBV18 and TRBJ2-5): NAGVMQNPRHLVRRRGQEARLRCSPMKGHSHVYWYRQLPEEGLKFMVYLQKENIIDESGMPKERFSAEFPKEGPSILRIQQVVRGDSAAYFCASSPGHQETQYFGPGTRLLVL.

The CDR3 loop reads CASLKRTSGNTIYF. DNA of the CDR3: TGTGCCAGCCTAAAACGAACCTCTGGAAACACCATATATTTT. This chain links TRBV7-6 with TRBJ1-3; D call uncertain. This CDR3 has 14 amino acids. In germline, CDR1 is SGHVS, CDR2 FNYEAQ. V lost 8 bases to trimming and J lost 0 bases, with 11 bases between them.

The chain carries TRBV18 and TRBJ1-5; no clear D. This CDR3 comprises 14 residues. V was shortened by 3 bases and J by 1 base, with 7 bases between the two germline ends. CDR1 and CDR2 from the germline V gene are KGHSH and LQKENI. The CDR3 DNA is TGTGCCAGCTCACCCGTGGGGAGCAATCAGCCCCAGCATTTT. Amino acids: CASSPVGSNQPQHF.

The chain is built from TRBV28 and TRBJ1-1; 7 bases match TRBD1. The CDR3 consists of 14 residues. CDR1 and CDR2 (germline): MDHEN, SYDVKM. Trimming at V came to 5 bases and at J to 3 bases, leaving 6 bases not matched to a gene. The CDR3 region is CASSRQGWDTEAFF. The CDR3, as DNA: TGTGCCAGCAGTCGACAGGGATGGGACACTGAAGCTTTCTTT. The variable domain in full, with the rest retrieved from reference TRBV28 and TRBJ1-1, is DVKVTQSSRYLVKRTGEKVFLECVQDMDHENMFWYRQDPGLGLRLIYFSYDVKMKEKGDIPEGYSVSREKKERFSLILESASTNQTSMYLCASSRQGWDTEAFFGQGTRLTVV.

The chain uses TRBV30 and TRBJ1-1, with D uncertain. Trimming left V 3 bases short and J 0 bases short, with 8 bases between. The CDR3 is 13 amino acids. Germline V gene data show CDR1 as GTSNPN and CDR2 as SVGIG (reference sequence). The CDR3 DNA follows: TGTGCCTGGAGGTTTATCATGAACACTGAAGCTTTCTTT. The encoded protein is CAWRFIMNTEAFF.

This chain uses TRBV4-1 with TRBJ2-1; 12 bases map to TRBD2. Germline lookup yields CDR1 MGHRA and CDR2 YSYEKL. V dropped 7 bases and J dropped 4; count of bases not matched to a gene: 5. The CDR3 covers 15 residues. CDR3: CASMPLAGGYNEQFF. The CDR3 bases are TGCGCCAGCATGCCGCTAGCGGGGGGGTACAATGAGCAGTTCTTC.

The chain is built from TRBV30 and TRBJ1-4; D not resolved. Between the trimmed V and J ends, which lost 4 bases and 8 bases, there was a span of 17 bases. The CDR3 is made up of 14 amino acids. Germline lookup yields CDR1 GTSNPN and CDR2 SVGIG (reference sequence). The CDR3 spells CAWNTRQEGEKLFF. CDR3 DNA sequence: TGTGCCTGGAACACGCGGCAGGAGGGCGAAAAACTGTTTTTT. The full variable domain, rest sourced from reference TRBV30 and TRBJ1-4, is SQTIHQWPATLVQPVGSPLSLECTVEGTSNPNLYWYRQAAGRGLQLLFYSVGIGQISSEVPQNLSASRPQDRQFILSSKKLLLSDSGFYLCAWNTRQEGEKLFFGSGTQLSVL.

This clone is labeled as medium-sized. The V gene is TRBV11-3, the J gene TRBJ2-1, with 13 bases aligning to TRBD2. The CDR3 is made up of 15 amino acids. The V gene's germline CDR1 is SGHNT and CDR2 YENEEA. J lost 5 bases, V lost 3 bases, and 1 base had no gene match. CDR3 sequence (DNA): TGTGCCAGCAGCTTGACTAGCGGGAGGAACAATGAGCAGTTCTTC. It encodes CASSLTSGRNNEQFF.

The chain uses TRBV4-1 and TRBJ1-5, with unresolved D. V lost 1 base and J 7 bases, leaving 8 bases between the germline ends. This CDR3 comprises 13 residues. CDR1 and CDR2 (germline): MGHRA, YSYEKL. This CDR3 is CASSQALGQPQHF. The CDR3 DNA reads as TGCGCCAGCAGCCAAGCCCTTGGACAGCCCCAGCATTTT.

The sample holds a few counts of this clone. The V call is TRBV2, the J call TRBJ1-2; D gene ambiguous. Germline V gene lookup returns CDR1 SNHLY and CDR2 FYNNEI. Trimming took off 4 bases at V and 2 bases at J, with 5 bases between the two ends. The CDR3 sequence is 12 residues long. The CDR3 spells CASSVGNYGYTF. The CDR3, as DNA: TGTGCCAGCAGTGTCGGCAACTATGGCTACACCTTC.

The chain links TRBV15 to TRBJ1-3; D is uncertain. CDR3 length: 17 amino acids. Germline-derived CDR1 and CDR2 are LNHNV and YYDKDF (reference sequence). V lost 0 bases to trimming and J lost 0 bases, with 12 bases between them. CDR3 nucleotide sequence: TGTGCCACCAGCAGAGACCCCTTGGCATCCTCTGGAAACACCATATATTTT. Its translation is CATSRDPLASSGNTIYF.

The sample holds a few counts of this clone. This sequence joins TRBV30 and TRBJ2-5, with D perhaps being TRBD1 or TRBD2 (6 bases each). Per the germline V gene, CDR1 is GTSNPN and CDR2 is SVGIG (reference sequence). V shed 7 bases and J shed 5 bases, with 14 bases lying between them. This CDR3 is 12 amino acids long. This CDR3 is CASRGVSETQYF. For the CDR3, the DNA is TGTGCCTCGAGGGGGGTTTCGGAGACCCAGTACTTC.

The chain is built from TRBV25-1 and TRBJ2-1; tentatively, D is TRBD2 (5 bases). V was cut by 1 base and J by 6 bases, with 13 bases left in between. Germline CDR1 and CDR2: MGHDK and SYGVNS. This CDR3 contains 15 residues. CDR3 sequence reads: CASSESGLGGNEQFF. The CDR3 nucleotides are TGTGCCAGCAGTGAATCCGGGTTAGGAGGCAATGAGCAGTTCTTC.

This clone has only a few counts. The rearrangement joins TRBV7-5 to TRBJ1-1; TRBD1, the table's D call, was not compared with the DNA. TRBV7-5 is a known pseudogene. There are 14 residues in the CDR3. Here the CDR3 reads CASSRSTGNTEAFF. For the CDR3, the DNA is TGTGCCAGCAGCCGATCAACAGGGAACACTGAAGCTTTCTTT.

This clone was observed a few times. The V gene is TRBV6-8, the J gene TRBJ2-5; D perhaps matches TRBD1 (5 bases). V was shortened by 4 bases and J by 4 bases, with 13 bases between the two germline ends. The CDR3 contains 14 residues. Germline V gene data show CDR1 as MNHGY and CDR2 as SAAAGT. The CDR3 protein is CASSSDQGRETQYF. The CDR3, as DNA: TGTGCCAGCAGTTCTGACCAGGGTCGAGAGACCCAGTACTTC.